What follows is one TCR beta chain and its context. Its cognate antigen is unknown. In the PCR, 60 Vbeta and 13 Jbeta primers were used. Clones were read by immunoSEQ multiplex PCR, and TCRdb kept only the in-frame ones, dropping some. Here the sample table reports some 180,000 clones. The source of the sample is a study of cytomegalovirus exposure and HLA in healthy donors. Study-level results: A later analysis reportedly found fewer N-insertions in an Asian-associated ancestry cluster than the roughly 670-donor mean.

This TCR was sampled from a young man in good health and CMV-seronegative. What was sequenced was PBMCs.

Written as DNA, the CDR3 is TGTGCCAGCAGCGTAGGAGGGGGACAGGTTCATTACGAGCAGTACTTC. This translates into CASSVGGGQVHYEQYF. V and J are TRBV9 and TRBJ2-7; 8 bases line up with TRBD1. The CDR3 spans 16 residues. The V and J ends lost 0 bases and 4 bases, in that order; junction bases with no gene match: 9. Germline CDR1 is SGDLS and CDR2 is YYNGEE. The complete variable domain, with remaining parts taken from reference TRBV9 and TRBJ2-7, reads DSGVTQTPKHLITATGQRVTLRCSPRSGDLSVYWYQQSLDQGLQFLIQYYNGEERAKGNILERFSAQQFPDLHSELNLSSLELGDSALYFCASSVGGGQVHYEQYFGPGTRLTVT.